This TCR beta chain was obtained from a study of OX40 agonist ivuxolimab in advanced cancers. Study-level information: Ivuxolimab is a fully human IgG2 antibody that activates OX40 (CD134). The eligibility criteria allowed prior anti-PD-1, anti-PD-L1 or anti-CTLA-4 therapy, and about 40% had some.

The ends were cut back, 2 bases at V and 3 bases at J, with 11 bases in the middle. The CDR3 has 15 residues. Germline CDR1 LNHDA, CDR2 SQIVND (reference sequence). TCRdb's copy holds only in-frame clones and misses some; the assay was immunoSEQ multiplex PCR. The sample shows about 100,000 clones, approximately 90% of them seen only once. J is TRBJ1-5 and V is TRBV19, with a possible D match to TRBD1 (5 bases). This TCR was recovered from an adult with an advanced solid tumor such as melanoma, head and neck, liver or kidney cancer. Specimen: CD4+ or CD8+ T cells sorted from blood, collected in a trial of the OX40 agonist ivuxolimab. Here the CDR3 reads CASSIRGGVNQPQHF. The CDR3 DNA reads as TGTGCCAGTAGTATACGGGGGGGAGTCAATCAGCCCCAGCATTTT.